The 26 T cell receptor beta chains in this list originate from one sample, sequenced in a study of radiation and T cells in renal cell carcinoma. Some clones are missing from TCRdb's copy, which holds only in-frame ones; the method was immunoSEQ multiplex PCR. The sample has 95,000 or so clones; about 86% are singletons. Time point denoted: baseline pretreatment blood. Documented treatment: 15 Gy SBRT to primary tumor, nephrectomy 4 weeks later. The specimen comprised blood, sampled from a patient whose treatment included radiotherapy and nephrectomy. The receptors were sampled from a man aged 50 or older with renal cell carcinoma.

The rearrangement links TRBV5-4 to TRBJ1-6; no clear D. CDR1 is SGHNT, CDR2 YYREEE, per germline (reference sequence). The CDR3 loop spans 12 amino acids. Trimming removed 0 bases at V and 7 bases at J, with 2 bases between. CDR3 DNA: TGTGCCAGCAGCTTGGGCAATTCACCCCTCCACTTT. Residues: CASSLGNSPLHF.

This chain joins TRBV5-6 and TRBJ2-5; D is perhaps TRBD2 (5 bases). CDR3 size: 16 residues. Trimming removed 0 bases from V and 5 bases from J, with 17 bases in between. Germline V gives CDR1 SGHDT, CDR2 YYEEEE. The CDR3 loop reads CASSLANLASMETQYF. CDR3 bases: TGTGCCAGCAGCTTGGCCAATTTGGCTAGCATGGAGACCCAGTACTTC. The variable domain in full, with the rest retrieved from reference TRBV5-6 and TRBJ2-5, is DAGVTQSPTHLIKTRGQQVTLRCSPKSGHDTVSWYQQALGQGPQFIFQYYEEEERQRGNFPDRFSGHQFPNYSSELNVNALLLGDSALYLCASSLANLASMETQYFGPGTRLLVL.

This clone appeared a few times. This rearrangement joins TRBV14 to TRBJ2-7; D ambiguous. The CDR3 covers 12 residues. Trimming took 4 bases from V and 0 from J, leaving 4 bases between them. Per germline, CDR1 SGHDN and CDR2 FVKESK. Written as DNA, the CDR3 is TGTGCCAGCAGCCCGAGCTCCTACGAGCAGTACTTC. Protein product: CASSPSSYEQYF.

The chain uses TRBV15 and TRBJ1-1, with TRBD1 matching over 8 bases. The trim removed 1 base at V and 4 bases at J, leaving 5 bases unmatched. Germline assignment: CDR1 LNHNV and CDR2 YYDKDF (reference sequence). This CDR3 has 15 amino acids. The CDR3 region is CATSRVDRGGTEAFF. CDR3 sequence (DNA): TGTGCCACCAGCAGAGTTGACAGGGGAGGCACTGAAGCTTTCTTT.

The chain links TRBV5-1 to TRBJ2-2; D is uncertain. Trimming stripped 0 bases from V and 2 bases from J, with 5 bases between. This CDR3 contains 14 residues. Germline V gene lookup returns CDR1 SGHRS and CDR2 YFSETQ. CDR3 sequence reads: CASSLVGNTGELFF. Here the CDR3 DNA reads TGCGCCAGCAGCTTGGTTGGTAACACCGGGGAGCTGTTTTTT.

CDR3 coding DNA: TGTGCCTGGAGTTTTCGGGGTGGGAGCTCCTACGAGCAGTACTTC. It codes for CAWSFRGGSSYEQYF. V gene TRBV30 combines with J gene TRBJ2-7; the D gene is possibly TRBD2 (5 bases). CDR3 length: 15 residues. In germline, CDR1 is GTSNPN, CDR2 SVGIG (reference sequence). V was cut by 2 bases and J by 0 bases, with 14 bases left in between.

The gene calls are TRBV7-9 and TRBJ1-3; D is unclear. The V and J ends lost 5 bases and 2 bases respectively, with 16 bases between them. The CDR3 is made up of 16 amino acids. Looked up from germline, CDR1 is SEHNR and CDR2 is FQNEAQ (reference sequence). The CDR3 loop is CASSPAAGETGNTIYF. In nucleotides, the CDR3 is TGTGCCAGCAGCCCCGCAGCGGGCGAGACTGGAAACACCATATATTTT.

This clone was detected once. The genes are TRBV18 and TRBJ2-2; 9 nucleotides line up with TRBD2. Germline CDR1 and CDR2: KGHSH and LQKENI. Germline trimming cut 0 bases from V and 5 bases from J; bases unmatched to any gene: 4. The CDR3 length is 16 residues. CDR3 DNA sequence: TGTGCCAGCTCACCACCTAATAGCGGGGGAACCGGGGAGCTGTTTTTT. Amino acids: CASSPPNSGGTGELFF.

The chain links TRBV4-2 to TRBJ2-5; TRBD2 is a possible D gene (6 bases). There are 17 residues in the CDR3. V lost 0 bases, J lost 5 bases, and 19 bases lay in between. CDR1 is LGHNA and CDR2 is YNFKEQ in the germline V gene. The CDR3 reads CASSQDRPGIGGETQYF. The CDR3 DNA reads TGTGCCAGCAGCCAAGATCGTCCGGGGATAGGAGGGGAGACCCAGTACTTC.

The chain recombines TRBV28 with TRBJ2-3, with a possible D match to TRBD2 (6 bases). Trimming removed 6 bases from V and 3 bases from J, with 28 bases in between. The CDR3 is made up of 19 amino acids. From germline, CDR1 is MDHEN and CDR2 SYDVKM. CDR3 in amino acids: CASSPRQPGDPSRTDTQYF. In DNA form, the CDR3 reads TGTGCCAGCAGCCCAAGACAGCCGGGGGATCCGTCAAGGACAGATACGCAGTATTTT.

The chain links TRBV7-6 to TRBJ1-2; 8 nucleotides match TRBD1. This CDR3 has 17 amino acids. Germline V CDR1 and CDR2: SGHVS, FNYEAQ. J gave up 7 bases and V 2 bases, and 15 bases lay outside the gene matches. The CDR3: CASSLFPGGALFSGYTF. The DNA for the CDR3 is TGTGCCAGCAGCTTATTCCCAGGGGGCGCGCTTTTTTCTGGCTACACCTTC.

This clone has just a few counts. The chain joins TRBV30 to TRBJ1-5; TRBD1 aligns across 7 bases. CDR1 GTSNPN and CDR2 SVGIG come from the germline V gene (reference sequence). Unmatched junction bases numbered 6, after V lost 1 base and J lost 6 bases. This CDR3 is 14 amino acids long. This CDR3 is CAWSAAGGSQPQHF. As DNA, the CDR3 is TGTGCCTGGAGTGCGGCAGGGGGAAGTCAGCCCCAGCATTTT. Drawing the rest from reference TRBV30 and TRBJ1-5, the complete variable domain is SQTIHQWPATLVQPVGSPLSLECTVEGTSNPNLYWYRQAAGRGLQLLFYSVGIGQISSEVPQNLSASRPQDRQFILSSKKLLLSDSGFYLCAWSAAGGSQPQHFGDGTRLSIL.

The J gene is TRBJ2-7, the V gene TRBV19; 11 nucleotides match TRBD1. The CDR3 extends over 13 amino acids. Germline-derived CDR1 and CDR2 are LNHDA and SQIVND (reference sequence). V shed 6 bases and J 7 bases; nucleotides not matched to a gene: 5. The CDR3 DNA sequence: TGTGCCAGTAGAGGACAGGGGGCTGGGGAGCAGTACTTC. Translation gives CASRGQGAGEQYF.

The chain joins TRBV9 to TRBJ2-5, with D perhaps matching TRBD2 (6 bases). The CDR3 extends over 13 amino acids. The V gene lost 2 bases and the J gene lost 5 bases, with 10 bases spanning the gap. Germline V gene data show CDR1 as SGDLS and CDR2 as YYNGEE. In DNA form, the CDR3 reads TGTGCCAGCAGCGTGGCGGGACGGGAGACCCAGTACTTC. Translated: CASSVAGRETQYF.

The chain couples TRBV19 to TRBJ2-3; no clear D. CDR3 length equals 14 residues. Trimming pared 8 bases from V and 1 base from J, leaving 13 bases between. Germline CDR1 is LNHDA and CDR2 is SQIVND (reference sequence). In nucleotides, the CDR3 is TGTGCCAGTCAGTCCTACCGGGGCACAGATACGCAGTATTTT. Amino acids: CASQSYRGTDTQYF.

The gene calls are TRBV29-1 and TRBJ2-1; TRBD2 matches at 7 bases. Germline V gene sequence: CDR1 SQVTM, CDR2 ANQGSEA. CDR3 length: 12 residues. V gave up 4 bases and J gave up 6 bases; unmatched junction bases: 3. The CDR3 region is CSVGPSGNEQFF. CDR3 sequence (DNA): TGCAGCGTTGGGCCTAGCGGCAATGAGCAGTTCTTC.

The chain recombines TRBV2 with TRBJ2-3; D uncertain. The germline CDR1 and CDR2 sequences are SNHLY and FYNNEI. V lost 4 bases, J lost 4 bases, and 12 bases lay in between. This CDR3 has 14 amino acids. CDR3 coding DNA: TGTGCCAGCAGTGGGCCACTACATTCAGATACGCAGTATTTT. Protein: CASSGPLHSDTQYF.

V is TRBV5-1 and J is TRBJ1-4, with TRBD1 matching 8 bases. Trimming took 0 bases from V and 7 from J; bases not matched to a gene: 5. CDR1 SGHRS and CDR2 YFSETQ come from the germline V gene. This CDR3 region has 15 residues. The DNA of the CDR3 is TGCGCCAGCAGCTTGGGAGGACAGGGTAGTGAAAAACTGTTTTTT. Its protein is CASSLGGQGSEKLFF. Looking up the rest from reference TRBV5-1 and TRBJ1-4 gives the full variable domain: KAGVTQTPRYLIKTRGQQVTLSCSPISGHRSVSWYQQTPGQGLQFLFEYFSETQRNKGNFPGRFSGRQFSNSRSEMNVSTLELGDSALYLCASSLGGQGSEKLFFGSGTQLSVL.

This rearrangement joins TRBV9 to TRBJ2-6; D not resolved. Germline V CDR1 and CDR2: SGDLS, YYNGEE. V lost 5 bases and J lost 0, with 15 bases in between. This CDR3 is 17 amino acids long. In nucleotides, the CDR3 is TGTGCCAGCAGTAAGGCCGTAGGGCACTCTGGGGCCAACGTCCTGACTTTC. Translation gives CASSKAVGHSGANVLTF.

This chain joins TRBV6-1 and TRBJ2-7, with D perhaps assigned TRBD1 or TRBD2 (5 bases each). CDR3 length equals 14 residues. The ends were cut back, 6 bases at V and 1 base at J, with 13 bases in the middle. Germline CDR1 and CDR2: MNHNS and SASEGT. CDR3 DNA sequence: TGTGCCAGCAGGACCGGGACGGAGTCCTACGAGCAGTACTTC. This translates into CASRTGTESYEQYF.

V and J are TRBV6-1 and TRBJ2-5; TRBD1 matches at 8 bases. The CDR3 loop spans 13 amino acids. V was pared by 5 bases and J by 5 bases, with 4 bases of the junction left unmatched. CDR1 is MNHNS, CDR2 SASEGT, per germline. The CDR3 sequence is CASSRTGLETQYF. The CDR3 nucleotides are TGTGCCAGCAGTAGGACAGGGTTGGAGACCCAGTACTTC.

The chain carries TRBV6-5 and TRBJ2-3; either TRBD1 or TRBD2 may fit D (6 bases each). Germline V lookup: CDR1 MNHEY, CDR2 SVGAGI. V was trimmed by 7 bases and J by 5 bases, leaving 19 bases between them. The CDR3 is 15 amino acids. The CDR3 sequence is CASTKGGPPVDTQYF. CDR3 DNA: TGTGCCAGCACAAAGGGGGGCCCCCCCGTAGATACGCAGTATTTT.

This clone has a single count. This rearrangement joins TRBV10-2 to TRBJ2-2; perhaps TRBD1 as D (5 bases). This CDR3 is built from 16 residues. Per germline, CDR1 WSHSY and CDR2 SAAADI. The V end lost 2 bases, the J end lost 4 bases, and 14 bases lay between the germline ends. CDR3 protein: CASSERFRQGTGELFF. CDR3 in DNA: TGCGCCAGCAGTGAGAGGTTTAGGCAGGGCACCGGGGAGCTGTTTTTT.

V and J are TRBV18 and TRBJ2-5, with D perhaps TRBD1 (6 bases). Trimming pared 3 bases from V and 2 bases from J, leaving 13 bases between. This CDR3 spans 15 amino acids. Germline V CDR1 and CDR2: KGHSH, LQKENI. CDR3 loop: CASSPTGGAQETQYF. In DNA form, the CDR3 reads TGTGCCAGCTCACCGACAGGAGGCGCTCAAGAGACCCAGTACTTC.

The V and J genes are TRBV19 and TRBJ1-5; 8 bases agree with TRBD1. The length of the CDR3 is 14 residues. Germline V gene sequence: CDR1 LNHDA, CDR2 SQIVND (reference sequence). After removal of 5 bases from V and 4 bases from J, the junction contained 4 bases not matched to a gene. CDR3 amino acids: CASSATGGNQPQHF. CDR3 sequence (DNA): TGTGCCAGTAGTGCAACAGGGGGAAATCAGCCCCAGCATTTT.

V and J are TRBV28 and TRBJ1-2; D might be TRBD1 (5 bases). The CDR3 consists of 14 residues. V lost 6 bases and J 8 bases, leaving 19 bases between the germline ends. CDR1 is MDHEN, CDR2 SYDVKM, per germline. The CDR3 DNA reads as TGTGCCAGCAGGAGTATGACAGACAAGTTAGGCTACACCTTC. Translation: CASRSMTDKLGYTF.